These T cell receptor beta chains were read from a single sample in a study of beta chain features in type 1 diabetes. Repertoires were generated with immunoSEQ multiplex PCR, while TCRdb's copy carries only in-frame clones and drops some. The repertoire consists of a few hundred thousand clones, with 10% to 15% occurring once and the leading ten covering 0.017%. Sequencing was performed on naive CD4+ T cells from blood. The origin of the receptors is a young man in good health. The CDR3 runs from the conserved cysteine through the conserved F or W. A D gene is named only where the DNA matches it firmly. Some rows have no size entry. The others give once, few or many, or a class for an expanded clone.

d_call: TRBD2
j_call: TRBJ2-5
clone_size: .
v_call: TRBV18
cdr3_aa: CATTSGQETQYF
cdr3_nt: TGTGCCACCACTAGCGGCCAAGAGACCCAGTACTTC

d_call: TRBD1
j_call: TRBJ1-4
clone_size: .
v_call: TRBV6-5
cdr3_aa: CASSRGQPREKLFF
cdr3_nt: TGTGCCAGCAGCAGGGGACAGCCGCGTGAAAAACTGTTTTTT

d_call: TRBD1
j_call: TRBJ1-3
clone_size: few
v_call: TRBV19
cdr3_aa: CASRTGDSGNTIYF
cdr3_nt: TGTGCCAGTAGGACAGGGGACTCTGGAAACACCATATATTTT

d_call: TRBD2
j_call: TRBJ2-1
clone_size: .
v_call: TRBV5-1
cdr3_aa: CASSLDRLAYNEQFF
cdr3_nt: TGCGCCAGCAGCTTGGACAGACTAGCGTACAATGAGCAGTTCTTC

d_call: .
j_call: TRBJ1-3
clone_size: .
v_call: TRBV18
cdr3_aa: CASSPSLGRSGNTIYF
cdr3_nt: TGTGCCAGCTCTCCGTCTCTGGGGCGCTCTGGAAACACCATATATTTT

d_call: TRBD1
j_call: TRBJ2-1
clone_size: few
v_call: TRBV9
cdr3_aa: CASSVQGGPYNEQFF
cdr3_nt: TGTGCCAGCAGCGTACAAGGGGGCCCCTACAATGAGCAGTTCTTC

d_call: .
j_call: TRBJ2-1
clone_size: .
v_call: TRBV7-9
cdr3_aa: CASSLGFAGNEQFF
cdr3_nt: TGTGCCAGCAGCTTAGGGTTCGCCGGCAATGAGCAGTTCTTC

d_call: .
j_call: TRBJ1-2
clone_size: few
v_call: TRBV30
cdr3_aa: CALPGTGTNYGYTF
cdr3_nt: TGTGCCTTGCCGGGAACCGGAACCAACTATGGCTACACCTTC

d_call: TRBD2
j_call: TRBJ2-3
clone_size: few
v_call: TRBV5-1
cdr3_aa: CASTRREDSPDTQYF
cdr3_nt: TGCGCCAGCACGCGGCGGGAGGATTCCCCAGATACGCAGTATTTT

d_call: .
j_call: TRBJ1-2
clone_size: .
v_call: TRBV2
cdr3_aa: CASILTGNYGYTF
cdr3_nt: TGTGCCAGCATTCTGACCGGGAACTATGGCTACACCTTC

d_call: TRBD2
j_call: TRBJ2-3
clone_size: few
v_call: TRBV9
cdr3_aa: CASSPWTSPFSTDTQYF
cdr3_nt: TGTGCCAGCAGCCCCTGGACTAGCCCTTTTTCGACAGATACGCAGTATTTT

d_call: TRBD1
j_call: TRBJ2-1
clone_size: few
v_call: TRBV4-2
cdr3_aa: CASSQDVGGVYNEQFF
cdr3_nt: TGTGCCAGCAGCCAAGATGTAGGGGGCGTCTACAATGAGCAGTTCTTC

d_call: .
j_call: TRBJ1-1
clone_size: .
v_call: TRBV5-1
cdr3_aa: CASSSTGYTEAFF
cdr3_nt: TGCGCCAGCAGCTCCACAGGGTACACTGAAGCTTTCTTT

d_call: .
j_call: TRBJ2-5
clone_size: .
v_call: TRBV6-6
cdr3_aa: CASRASGEETQYF
cdr3_nt: TGTGCCAGCAGGGCCTCGGGGGAAGAGACCCAGTACTTC

d_call: TRBD1
j_call: TRBJ1-6
clone_size: few
v_call: TRBV6-5
cdr3_aa: CATWDRDNSPLHF
cdr3_nt: TGTGCCACCTGGGACAGGGATAATTCACCCCTCCACTTT

d_call: TRBD1
j_call: TRBJ1-1
clone_size: .
v_call: TRBV15
cdr3_aa: CATISGGPSTEAFF
cdr3_nt: TGTGCCACGATTTCAGGGGGCCCGAGCACTGAAGCTTTCTTT

d_call: TRBD2
j_call: TRBJ2-1
clone_size: few
v_call: TRBV9
cdr3_aa: CASSGSGGAYNEQFF
cdr3_nt: TGTGCCAGCAGCGGGAGCGGGGGGGCGTACAATGAGCAGTTCTTC

d_call: TRBD1
j_call: TRBJ2-7
clone_size: few
v_call: TRBV30
cdr3_aa: CAWSTWDRGQGEQYF
cdr3_nt: TGTGCCTGGAGCACATGGGACAGGGGGCAAGGGGAGCAGTACTTC

d_call: TRBD1
j_call: TRBJ1-2
clone_size: .
v_call: TRBV6-1
cdr3_aa: CASREQGADGYTF
cdr3_nt: TGTGCCAGCAGGGAACAGGGGGCGGATGGCTACACCTTC

d_call: TRBD2
j_call: TRBJ2-2
clone_size: few
v_call: TRBV30
cdr3_aa: CAWSVPKAGGNGELFF
cdr3_nt: TGTGCCTGGAGTGTACCAAAAGCGGGGGGTAACGGGGAGCTGTTTTTT

d_call: TRBD1
j_call: TRBJ2-3
clone_size: .
v_call: TRBV15
cdr3_aa: CATSREVTGSGTDTQYF
cdr3_nt: TGTGCCACCAGCAGAGAAGTGACAGGGAGCGGCACAGATACGCAGTATTTT

d_call: .
j_call: TRBJ1-5
clone_size: few
v_call: TRBV25-1
cdr3_aa: CASSWGLDQPQHF
cdr3_nt: TGTGCCAGCAGTTGGGGCCTCGATCAGCCCCAGCATTTT

d_call: TRBD1
j_call: TRBJ2-7
clone_size: few
v_call: TRBV5-5
cdr3_aa: CASSLWTGGHEQYF
cdr3_nt: TGTGCCAGCAGCCTGTGGACAGGGGGCCACGAGCAGTACTTC

d_call: TRBD2
j_call: TRBJ2-1
clone_size: once
v_call: TRBV19
cdr3_aa: CASSRREGRNEQFF
cdr3_nt: TGTGCCAGTAGTAGACGGGAGGGCCGGAATGAGCAGTTCTTC

d_call: .
j_call: TRBJ2-1
clone_size: .
v_call: TRBV25-1
cdr3_aa: CASSEPGVNEQFF
cdr3_nt: TGTGCCAGCAGTGAACCGGGGGTTAATGAGCAGTTCTTC

d_call: TRBD1
j_call: TRBJ2-7
clone_size: few
v_call: TRBV28
cdr3_aa: CASSSAGQGAGEQYF
cdr3_nt: TGTGCCAGCAGTTCCGCGGGACAGGGGGCTGGGGAGCAGTACTTC

d_call: TRBD1
j_call: TRBJ1-1
clone_size: few
v_call: TRBV5-1
cdr3_aa: CASSPGRQGWTEAFF
cdr3_nt: TGCGCCAGCAGCCCCGGCCGACAGGGGTGGACTGAAGCTTTCTTT

d_call: .
j_call: TRBJ2-2
clone_size: .
v_call: TRBV9
cdr3_aa: CASSVAPRNTGELFF
cdr3_nt: TGTGCCAGCAGCGTAGCTCCGAGAAACACCGGGGAGCTGTTTTTT

d_call: .
j_call: TRBJ1-2
clone_size: .
v_call: TRBV2
cdr3_aa: CANLLGQGHYGYTF
cdr3_nt: TGTGCAAACCTCCTGGGGCAGGGGCACTATGGCTACACCTTC

d_call: TRBD1
j_call: TRBJ1-3
clone_size: few
v_call: TRBV4-3
cdr3_aa: CASSQGQGGTGNTIYF
cdr3_nt: TGCGCCAGCAGCCAGGGACAGGGAGGGACTGGAAACACCATATATTTT

d_call: TRBD2
j_call: TRBJ2-7
clone_size: few
v_call: TRBV7-9
cdr3_aa: CASSGTSRHYEQYF
cdr3_nt: TGTGCCAGCAGTGGGACTAGCCGTCACTACGAGCAGTACTTC

d_call: .
j_call: TRBJ1-5
clone_size: .
v_call: TRBV4-2
cdr3_aa: CASSDTGNQPQHF
cdr3_nt: TGTGCCAGCAGCGACACAGGGAATCAGCCCCAGCATTTT

d_call: .
j_call: TRBJ2-7
clone_size: .
v_call: TRBV28
cdr3_aa: CASSADLISYEQYF
cdr3_nt: TGTGCCAGCAGTGCCGACTTGATCTCCTACGAGCAGTACTTC

d_call: .
j_call: TRBJ1-3
clone_size: .
v_call: TRBV7-2
cdr3_aa: CASSLGASGNTIYF
cdr3_nt: TGTGCCAGCAGCTTAGGCGCCTCTGGAAACACCATATATTTT

d_call: .
j_call: TRBJ2-7
clone_size: .
v_call: TRBV15
cdr3_aa: CATSRDLTTYYEQYF
cdr3_nt: TGTGCCACCAGCAGAGATTTGACGACTTACTACGAGCAGTACTTC